The clone carrying this TCR beta chain has at least ten counts. Its antigen remains unidentified. Every TCR cDNA molecule bore a unique molecular identifier. Via MiXCR, TCRdb re-called the 5' RACE reads, giving one row per CDR3 protein. This sample has more than 20,000 distinct CDR3 sequences; approximately 2.5% occur once, and the top ten carry about 7.3%. Trimming took 0 bases from V and 3 from J; bases not matched to a gene: 4. CDR1 is MGHRA, CDR2 YSYEKL, per germline. This CDR3 spans 15 amino acids. The source of the sample is a study of spatial heterogeneity in lung cancer. General study findings and limits: Expanded TCRs classified as ubiquitous or regional were counted, and these counts tracked ubiquitous and regional nonsynonymous mutations, respectively. Tumors with more nonsynonymous mutations had more expanded intratumoral alpha and beta TCRs.

Time point noted: sample taken at primary tumor resection. The receptor's source is a male donor with early-stage non-small cell lung cancer. This material consisted of lung tumor tissue, taken at surgery. J is TRBJ1-1 and V is TRBV4-1; 7 nucleotides agree with TRBD1. In DNA, the CDR3 is TGCGCCAGCAGCCAAGATAGGGGGCTGGACACTGAAGCTTTCTTT. Translation: CASSQDRGLDTEAFF.